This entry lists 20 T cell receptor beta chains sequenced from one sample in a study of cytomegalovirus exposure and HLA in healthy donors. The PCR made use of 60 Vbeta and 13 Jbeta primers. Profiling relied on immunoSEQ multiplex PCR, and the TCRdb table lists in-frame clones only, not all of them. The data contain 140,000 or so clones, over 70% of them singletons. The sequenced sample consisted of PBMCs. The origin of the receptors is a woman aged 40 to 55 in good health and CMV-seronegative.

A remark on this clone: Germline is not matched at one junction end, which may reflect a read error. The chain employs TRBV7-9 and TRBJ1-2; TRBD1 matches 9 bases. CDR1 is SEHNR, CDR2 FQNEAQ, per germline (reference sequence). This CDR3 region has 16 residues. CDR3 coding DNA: TGTTCCAGCAGCTTATGGACCGGGACAGGGCCCTATGGCTACACCTTC. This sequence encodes CSSSLWTGTGPYGYTF.

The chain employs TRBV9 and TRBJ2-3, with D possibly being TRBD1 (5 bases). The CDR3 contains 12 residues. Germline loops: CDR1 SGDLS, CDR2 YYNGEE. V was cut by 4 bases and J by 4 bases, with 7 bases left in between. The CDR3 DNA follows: TGTGCCAGCAGCTCACAGGCAGATACGCAGTATTTT. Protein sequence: CASSSQADTQYF.

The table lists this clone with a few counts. The CDR3 coding sequence is TGTGCCAGCAGCTTAGCCAGATATACCTACGAGCAGTACTTC. Its translation: CASSLARYTYEQYF. The chain employs TRBV11-2 and TRBJ2-7, with D uncertain. Germline V gene sequence: CDR1 SGHAT, CDR2 FQNNGV. The CDR3 is 14 residues long. The ends were cut back, 1 base at V and 2 bases at J, with 9 bases in the middle.

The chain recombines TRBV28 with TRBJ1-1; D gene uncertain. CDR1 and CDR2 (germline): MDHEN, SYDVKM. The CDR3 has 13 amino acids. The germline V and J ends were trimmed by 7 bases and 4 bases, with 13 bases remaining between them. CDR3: CASMPGSSTEAFF. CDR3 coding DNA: TGTGCCAGCATGCCTGGCTCTAGCACTGAAGCTTTCTTT.

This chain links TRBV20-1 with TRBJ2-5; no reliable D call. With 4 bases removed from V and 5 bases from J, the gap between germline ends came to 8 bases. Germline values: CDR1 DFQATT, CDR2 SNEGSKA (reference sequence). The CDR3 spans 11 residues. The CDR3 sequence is CSANNWETQYF. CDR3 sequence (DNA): TGCAGTGCTAACAATTGGGAGACCCAGTACTTC.

CDR3 residues: CATSSQVLNQPQHF. The CDR3 bases are TGTGCCACCAGCAGCCAGGTATTAAACCAGCCCCAGCATTTT. The chain links TRBV15 to TRBJ1-5; D uncertain. Trimming left V 3 bases short and J 7 bases short, with 13 bases between. This CDR3 is built from 14 residues. Germline CDR1 and CDR2: LNHNV and YYDKDF (reference sequence).

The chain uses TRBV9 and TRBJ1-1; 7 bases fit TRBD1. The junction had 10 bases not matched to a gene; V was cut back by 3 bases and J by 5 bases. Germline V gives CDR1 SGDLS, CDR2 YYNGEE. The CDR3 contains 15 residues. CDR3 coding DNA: TGTGCCAGCAGCGCCCAAGGACAGGTGGGTACTGAAGCTTTCTTT. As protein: CASSAQGQVGTEAFF. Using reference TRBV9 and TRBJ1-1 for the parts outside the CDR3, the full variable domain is DSGVTQTPKHLITATGQRVTLRCSPRSGDLSVYWYQQSLDQGLQFLIQYYNGEERAKGNILERFSAQQFPDLHSELNLSSLELGDSALYFCASSAQGQVGTEAFFGQGTRLTVV.

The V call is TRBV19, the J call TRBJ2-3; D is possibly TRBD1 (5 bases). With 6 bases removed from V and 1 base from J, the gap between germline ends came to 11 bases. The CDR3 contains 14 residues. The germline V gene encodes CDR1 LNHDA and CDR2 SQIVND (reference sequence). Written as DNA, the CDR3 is TGTGCCAGTAGGTCGGAAGGGGGCACAGATACGCAGTATTTT. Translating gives CASRSEGGTDTQYF. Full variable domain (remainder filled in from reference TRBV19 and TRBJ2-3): DGGITQSPKYLFRKEGQNVTLSCEQNLNHDAMYWYRQDPGQGLRLIYYSQIVNDFQKGDIAEGYSVSREKKESFPLTVTSAQKNPTAFYLCASRSEGGTDTQYFGPGTRLTVL.

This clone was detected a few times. CDR3 amino acids: CATSRDVQGHSPLHF. CDR3 DNA: TGTGCCACCAGCAGAGATGTACAGGGCCATTCACCCCTCCACTTT. The V call is TRBV15, the J call TRBJ1-6, with D possibly TRBD1 on 6 matching bases. V was shortened by 0 bases and J by 8 bases, with 11 bases between the two germline ends. Germline lookup yields CDR1 LNHNV and CDR2 YYDKDF (reference sequence). The CDR3 length is 15 residues.

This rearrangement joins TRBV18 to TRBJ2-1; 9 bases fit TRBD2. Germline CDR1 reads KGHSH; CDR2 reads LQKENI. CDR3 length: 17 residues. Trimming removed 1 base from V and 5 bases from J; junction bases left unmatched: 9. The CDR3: CASSPRWAGGIDNEQFF. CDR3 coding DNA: TGTGCCAGCTCACCACGATGGGCGGGAGGGATCGACAATGAGCAGTTCTTC.

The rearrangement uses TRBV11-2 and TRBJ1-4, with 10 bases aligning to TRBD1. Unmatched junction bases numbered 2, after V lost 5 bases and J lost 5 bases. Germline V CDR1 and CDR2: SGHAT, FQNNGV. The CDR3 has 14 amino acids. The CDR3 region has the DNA TGTGCCAGCAGCCGGGGACAGGGGAATGAAAAACTGTTTTTT. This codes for CASSRGQGNEKLFF.

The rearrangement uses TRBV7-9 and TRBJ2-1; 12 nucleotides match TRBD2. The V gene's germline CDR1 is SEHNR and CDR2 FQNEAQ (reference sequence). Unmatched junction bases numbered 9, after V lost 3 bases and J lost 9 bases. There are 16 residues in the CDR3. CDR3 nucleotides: TGTGCCAGCAGCTTCTCGACTAGCGGGAGCTTTGGTGAGCAGTTCTTC. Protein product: CASSFSTSGSFGEQFF.

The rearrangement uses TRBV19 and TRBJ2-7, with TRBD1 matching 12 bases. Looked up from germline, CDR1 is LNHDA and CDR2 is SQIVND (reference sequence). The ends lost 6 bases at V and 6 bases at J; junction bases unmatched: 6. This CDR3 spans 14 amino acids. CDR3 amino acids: CASSRGTGGSEQYF. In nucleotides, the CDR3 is TGTGCCAGTAGCCGCGGGACAGGGGGCTCCGAGCAGTACTTC.

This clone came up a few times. CDR3 sequence (DNA): TGTGCCAGCAGTCTCCAGGCAGGGACTAGCGGGATCAATGAGCAGTTCTTC. Its protein is CASSLQAGTSGINEQFF. This rearrangement joins TRBV28 to TRBJ2-1, with 13 bases aligning to TRBD2. The CDR3 is made up of 17 amino acids. Trimming cost V 5 bases and J 6 bases; bases outside gene matches: 10. Germline CDR1 is MDHEN and CDR2 is SYDVKM.

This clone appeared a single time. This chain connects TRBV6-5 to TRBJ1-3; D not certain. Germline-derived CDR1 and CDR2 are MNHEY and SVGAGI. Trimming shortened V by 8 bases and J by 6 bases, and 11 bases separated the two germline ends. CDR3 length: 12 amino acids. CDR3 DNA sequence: TGTGCCAGCGGTAGGGAGGTAAACACCATATATTTT. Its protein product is CASGREVNTIYF.

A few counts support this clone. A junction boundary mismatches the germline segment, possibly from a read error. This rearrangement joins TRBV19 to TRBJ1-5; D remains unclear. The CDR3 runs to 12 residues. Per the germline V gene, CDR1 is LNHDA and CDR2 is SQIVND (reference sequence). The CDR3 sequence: CASSISHQPQHF. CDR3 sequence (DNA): TGTGCCAGTAGTATTAGCCATCAGCCCCAGCATTTT.

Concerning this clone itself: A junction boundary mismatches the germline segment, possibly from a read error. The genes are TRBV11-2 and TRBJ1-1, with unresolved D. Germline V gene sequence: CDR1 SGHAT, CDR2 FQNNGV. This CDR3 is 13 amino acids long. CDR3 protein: CAGSLTRDTEAFF. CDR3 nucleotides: TGTGCCGGCAGCTTGACCCGGGACACTGAAGCTTTCTTT.

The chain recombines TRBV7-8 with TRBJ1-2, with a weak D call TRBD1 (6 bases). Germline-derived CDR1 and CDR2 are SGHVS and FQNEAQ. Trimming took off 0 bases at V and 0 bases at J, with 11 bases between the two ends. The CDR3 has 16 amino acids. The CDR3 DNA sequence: TGTGCCAGCAGCTTAGCGCTGACAGGCGCTAACTATGGCTACACCTTC. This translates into CASSLALTGANYGYTF.

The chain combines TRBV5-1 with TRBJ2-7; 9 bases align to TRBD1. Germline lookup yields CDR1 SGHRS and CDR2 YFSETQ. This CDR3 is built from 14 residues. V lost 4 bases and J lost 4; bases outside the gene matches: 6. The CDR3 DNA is TGCGCCAGCAGCCGGGACAGGGAAGGATACGAGCAGTACTTC. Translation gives CASSRDREGYEQYF.

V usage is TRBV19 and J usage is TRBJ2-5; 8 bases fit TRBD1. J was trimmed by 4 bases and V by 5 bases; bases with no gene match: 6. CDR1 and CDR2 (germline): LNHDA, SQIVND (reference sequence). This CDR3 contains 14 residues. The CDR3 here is CASSVGQGRETQYF. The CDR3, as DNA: TGTGCCAGTAGTGTCGGACAGGGACGAGAGACCCAGTACTTC.